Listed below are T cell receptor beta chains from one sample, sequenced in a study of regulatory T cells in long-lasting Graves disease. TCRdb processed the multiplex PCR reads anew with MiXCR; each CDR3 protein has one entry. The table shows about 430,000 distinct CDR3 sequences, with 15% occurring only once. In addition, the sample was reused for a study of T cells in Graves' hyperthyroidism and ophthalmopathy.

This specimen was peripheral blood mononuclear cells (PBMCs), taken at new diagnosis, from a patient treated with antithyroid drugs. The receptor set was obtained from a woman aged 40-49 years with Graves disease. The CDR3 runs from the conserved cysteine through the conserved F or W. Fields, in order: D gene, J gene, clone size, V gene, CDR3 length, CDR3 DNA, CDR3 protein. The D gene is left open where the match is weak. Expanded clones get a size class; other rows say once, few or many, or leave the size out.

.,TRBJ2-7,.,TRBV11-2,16,TGTGCCAGCAGCTTTGGTTGGGGAGGAGTCTCCTACGAGCAGTACTTC,CASSFGWGGVSYEQYF
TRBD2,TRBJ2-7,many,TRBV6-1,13,TGTGCCAGCAGATCACTAGCGGCTTACGAGCAGTACTTC,CASRSLAAYEQYF
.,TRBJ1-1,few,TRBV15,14,TGTGCCACCACCTCCAGGCGAGGGAACACTGAAGCTTTCTTT,CATTSRRGNTEAFF
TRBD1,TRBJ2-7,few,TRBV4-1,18,TGCGCCAGCAGCCAAGATCGGGAGACAGGGGGCATTATTGGCGAGCAGTACTTC,CASSQDRETGGIIGEQYF
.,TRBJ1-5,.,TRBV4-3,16,TGCGCCAGCAGCCAAGATTTAGGTGGGAGCAATCAGCCCCAGCATTTT,CASSQDLGGSNQPQHF
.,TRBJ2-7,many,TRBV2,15,TGTGCCAGCAGCCCACACTGGGCACGCTCCTACGAGCAGTACTTC,CASSPHWARSYEQYF
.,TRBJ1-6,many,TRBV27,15,TGTGCCAGCAGTTTGCAACGGGACACGGGTTCACCCCTCCACTTT,CASSLQRDTGSPLHF
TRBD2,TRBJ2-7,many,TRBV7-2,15,TGTGCCAGCAGCTTAGGCCGGGGGGGGATCTACGAGCAGTACTTC,CASSLGRGGIYEQYF
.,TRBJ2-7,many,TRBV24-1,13,TGTGCCACCAGTGATTCCATCGGTGGCGAGCAGTACTTC,CATSDSIGGEQYF
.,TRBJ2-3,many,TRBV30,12,TGTGCCTGGAGTGCCCCCACAGATACGCAGTATTTT,CAWSAPTDTQYF
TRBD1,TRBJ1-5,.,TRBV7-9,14,TGTGCCAGCAGCATCGACAGGGCTCATCAGCCCCAGCATTTT,CASSIDRAHQPQHF
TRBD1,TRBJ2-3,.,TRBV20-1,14,TGCAGTGCTAATGACAGGGCCAGCACAGATACGCAGTATTTT,CSANDRASTDTQYF
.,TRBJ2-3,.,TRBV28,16,TGTGCCAGCACCACCTCAAGCGGGTCAAGCACAGATACGCAGTATTTT,CASTTSSGSSTDTQYF
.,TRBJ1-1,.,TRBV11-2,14,TGTGCCAGCAGCGAAGAAGGGGGGATCACTGAAGCTTTCTTT,CASSEEGGITEAFF
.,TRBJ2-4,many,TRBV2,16,TGTGCCAGCAGTCCCCGGGACCAGTGGGGTTCGAACATTCAGTACTTC,CASSPRDQWGSNIQYF
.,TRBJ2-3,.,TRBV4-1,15,TGCGCCAGCAGCCAAACAGCGCTTTTCACAGATACGCAGTATTTT,CASSQTALFTDTQYF
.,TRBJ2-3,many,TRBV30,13,TGTGCCTGGAGTGTCCCAGGCACAGATACGCAGTATTTT,CAWSVPGTDTQYF
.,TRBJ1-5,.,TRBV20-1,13,TGCAGTGCTAGCGAGATGGGCAGGGCGCCCCAGCATTTT,CSASEMGRAPQHF
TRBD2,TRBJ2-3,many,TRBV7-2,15,TGTGCCAGCACCGGGACTAGCGGGAGGGTTGATACGCAGTATTTT,CASTGTSGRVDTQYF
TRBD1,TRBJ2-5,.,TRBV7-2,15,TGTGCCAGCAGCTTAGTTTGGGACAGGGAGGAGACCCAGTACTTC,CASSLVWDREETQYF
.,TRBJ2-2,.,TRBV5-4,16,TGTGCCAGCAGCTTAGGGATGAACCAAAACACCGGGGAGCTGTTTTTT,CASSLGMNQNTGELFF
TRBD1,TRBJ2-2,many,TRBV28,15,TGTGCCAGCAGTTTAGGAAGGGGGCGAGACGGGGAGCTGTTTTTT,CASSLGRGRDGELFF
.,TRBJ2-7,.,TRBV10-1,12,TGCGCCAGCAGACAGGGAGTTTACGAGCAGTACTTC,CASRQGVYEQYF
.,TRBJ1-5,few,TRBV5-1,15,TGCGCCAGCAGCCCAGACGGGGATAGCAATCAGCCCCAGCATTTT,CASSPDGDSNQPQHF
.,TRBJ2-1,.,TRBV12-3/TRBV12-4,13,TGTGCCAGCAGTTCAATACTCGACAATGAGCAGTTCTTC,CASSSILDNEQFF
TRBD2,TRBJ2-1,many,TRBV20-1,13,TGCAGTGGAATGACTAGCGGCTACAATGAGCAGTTCTTC,CSGMTSGYNEQFF
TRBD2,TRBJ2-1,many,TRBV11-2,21,TGTGCCAGCAGCTTAGATGGGCTAGCGGGAGTAACGGGTACGGGGTACAATGAGCAGTTCTTC,CASSLDGLAGVTGTGYNEQFF
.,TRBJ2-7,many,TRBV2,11,TGTGCCAGCAATTACAACGGCGAGCAGTACTTC,CASNYNGEQYF
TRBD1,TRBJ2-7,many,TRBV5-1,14,TGCGCCAGCAGCTTGATCGGGACAGGGGTGGAGCAGTACTTC,CASSLIGTGVEQYF
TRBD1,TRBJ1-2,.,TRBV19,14,TGTGCCAGTTTGGGACAGGGGCCAAACTATGGCTACACCTTC,CASLGQGPNYGYTF
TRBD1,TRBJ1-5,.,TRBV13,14,TGTGCCAGCAGTAGCCAGGGGGGAGGACAGCCCCAGCATTTT,CASSSQGGGQPQHF
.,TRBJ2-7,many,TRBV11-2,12,TGTGCCAGCAGTCTCACGGGGAGCGAGCAGTACTTC,CASSLTGSEQYF
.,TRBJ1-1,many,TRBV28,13,TGTGCCAGCAGCCCCGTCGGTGTGGATGAAGCTTTCTTT,CASSPVGVDEAFF
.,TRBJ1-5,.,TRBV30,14,TGTGCCTGGAGTGTTTGGAGTGTAAATCAGCCCCAGCATTTT,CAWSVWSVNQPQHF
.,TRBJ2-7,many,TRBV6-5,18,TGTGCCAGCAGTTACTCCCGGCCAACAGGGAATGGCTCCTACGAGCAGTACTTC,CASSYSRPTGNGSYEQYF
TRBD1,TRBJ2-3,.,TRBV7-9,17,TGTGCCAGCAGCCACACCGACAGGGATGGGGGCACAGATACGCAGTATTTT,CASSHTDRDGGTDTQYF
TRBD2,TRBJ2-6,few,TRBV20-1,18,TGCAGTGCTAGCCCTTTAGCGGGTCCTCCCTCTGGGGCCAACGTCCTGACTTTC,CSASPLAGPPSGANVLTF
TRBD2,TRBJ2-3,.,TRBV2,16,TGTGCCAGCATGAGGGGACTAGCGGGATTCACAGATACGCAGTATTTT,CASMRGLAGFTDTQYF
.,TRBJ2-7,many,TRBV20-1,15,TGCAGTGCTAGAGGGTTAGCGACGAACTCCTACGAGCAGTACTTC,CSARGLATNSYEQYF
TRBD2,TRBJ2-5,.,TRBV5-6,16,TGTGCCAGCAGCTTGGGGGTAGCGGGAGTGAGAGAGACCCAGTACTTC,CASSLGVAGVRETQYF
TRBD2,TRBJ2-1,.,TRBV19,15,TGTGCCAGTAGACCTAGCGGGAGGGCTGGGGATGAGCAGTTCTTC,CASRPSGRAGDEQFF
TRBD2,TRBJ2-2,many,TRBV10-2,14,TGCGCCAGCACAGCGGGAAGCCCAACCGGGGAGCTGTTTTTT,CASTAGSPTGELFF
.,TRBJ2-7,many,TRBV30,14,TGTGCCTGGAGTGAAGGGTCAAACTCCTACGAGCAGTACTTC,CAWSEGSNSYEQYF
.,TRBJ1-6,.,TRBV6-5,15,TGTGCCAGCAGTTACCAGCCAGGGAATAATTCACCCCTCCACTTT,CASSYQPGNNSPLHF
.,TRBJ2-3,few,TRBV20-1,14,TGCAGTGCTAGAGATCCGGGGGCTGAGGGTACGCAGTATTTT,CSARDPGAEGTQYF
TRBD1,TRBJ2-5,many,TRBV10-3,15,TGTGCCATCAGTACACCCGACAGGGGGCAAGAGACCCAGTACTTC,CAISTPDRGQETQYF
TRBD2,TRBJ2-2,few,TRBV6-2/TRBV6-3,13,TGTGCCAGCAAGCTACTAGCGACCGGGGAGCTGTTTTTT,CASKLLATGELFF
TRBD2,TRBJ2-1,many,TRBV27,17,TGTGCCAGCAGTTTATCTTACAGACTAGCCCCCAGTAATGAGCAGTTCTTC,CASSLSYRLAPSNEQFF
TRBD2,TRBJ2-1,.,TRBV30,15,TGTGCCTGGAAGGAGACTAGCCGGACCTACAATGAGCAGTTCTTC,CAWKETSRTYNEQFF
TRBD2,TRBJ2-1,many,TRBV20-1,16,TGCAGTGCTAGAGATTGGACTAGCGGAACCTACAATGAGCAGTTCTTC,CSARDWTSGTYNEQFF
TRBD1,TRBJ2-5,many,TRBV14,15,TGTGCCAGCAGCCAAACAGGGGGTGGCCAAGAGACCCAGTACTTC,CASSQTGGGQETQYF
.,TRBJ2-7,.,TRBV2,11,TGTGCCTGCAGCCTACCCGGCGAGCAGTACTTC,CACSLPGEQYF
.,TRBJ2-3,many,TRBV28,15,TGTGCCAGCAGATCCCACGTTTTGGGGCCAGATACGCAGTATTTT,CASRSHVLGPDTQYF
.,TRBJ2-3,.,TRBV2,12,TGTGCCAGCGCGGGGAGCACAGATACGCAGTATTTT,CASAGSTDTQYF
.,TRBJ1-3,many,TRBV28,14,TGTGCCAGCAGCCAATGGGGCGAGGGTAACACCATATATTTT,CASSQWGEGNTIYF